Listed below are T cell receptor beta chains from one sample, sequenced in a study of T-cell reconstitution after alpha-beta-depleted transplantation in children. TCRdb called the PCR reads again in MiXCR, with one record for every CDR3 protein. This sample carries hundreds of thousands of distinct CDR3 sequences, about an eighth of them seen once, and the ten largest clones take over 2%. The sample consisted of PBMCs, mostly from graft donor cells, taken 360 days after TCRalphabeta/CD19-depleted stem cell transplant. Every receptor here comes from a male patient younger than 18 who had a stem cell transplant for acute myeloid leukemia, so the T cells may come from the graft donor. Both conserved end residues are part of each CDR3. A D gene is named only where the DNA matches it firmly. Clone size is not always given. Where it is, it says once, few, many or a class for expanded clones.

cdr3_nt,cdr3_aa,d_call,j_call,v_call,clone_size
TGCGCCAGCAGCCAAGATGGGACCAATTTCTACGAGCAGTACTTC,CASSQDGTNFYEQYF,-,TRBJ2-7,TRBV4-3,-
TGTGCCAGCAGCCTCGACCCTAGCGGGAGATACGAGCAGTACTTC,CASSLDPSGRYEQYF,TRBD2,TRBJ2-7,TRBV7-8,many
TGTGCCAGCAGTAGACAGGGGGGTGAGGGCACCGGGGAGCTGTTTTTT,CASSRQGGEGTGELFF,TRBD1,TRBJ2-2,TRBV25-1,few
TGTGCCAGCAGCTCAGACGCAAGGGGCGGGAACACTGAAGCTTTCTTT,CASSSDARGGNTEAFF,-,TRBJ1-1,TRBV7-8,-
TGCGCCAGCAGCCCCCTTGACGGGGGCACAGATACGCAGTATTTT,CASSPLDGGTDTQYF,-,TRBJ2-3,TRBV4-3,few
TGTGCCAGCTCATTCAGGACGGATACGCTGTTTTTT,CASSFRTDTLFF,-,TRBJ2-2,TRBV18,many
TGCAGTGCTCGGACTAGCGGGAGAGGCCAAGGGTACGAGCAGTACTTC,CSARTSGRGQGYEQYF,TRBD2,TRBJ2-7,TRBV20-1,-
TGTGCCAGCAGAACCACCCGCAGTACCTACAATGAGCAGTTCTTC,CASRTTRSTYNEQFF,-,TRBJ2-1,TRBV28,-
TGTGCCAGCAGCTTAGAACCGGAATGGGGAGAGACCCAGTACTTC,CASSLEPEWGETQYF,-,TRBJ2-5,TRBV11-2,-
TGTGCCAGCAGTTTCGGGGATTCGAACACTGAAGCTTTCTTT,CASSFGDSNTEAFF,-,TRBJ1-1,TRBV12-3/TRBV12-4,-
TGTGCCAGCAGCTTATTCTTTCGGAACACCGGGGAGCTGTTTTTT,CASSLFFRNTGELFF,-,TRBJ2-2,TRBV11-2,few
TGTGCCAGCAATTACGGACTAGAAGAGACCCAGTACTTC,CASNYGLEETQYF,TRBD2,TRBJ2-5,TRBV28,many
TGTGCCAGCAGCTTAGTCGCTAGCGGGAACGGGCTCCGGGAGCTGTTTTTT,CASSLVASGNGLRELFF,TRBD2,TRBJ2-2,TRBV7-4,few
TGTGCCAGCAACCGGCCCTCCTACGAGCAGTACTTC,CASNRPSYEQYF,-,TRBJ2-7,TRBV2,-
TGTGCCAGCAGTCCAGAGAGCACAGATACGCAGTATTTT,CASSPESTDTQYF,-,TRBJ2-3,TRBV6-6,-
TGTGCCAGCAGCCTCCAGAAGGGGACTAGCGGCTACGAGCAGTACTTC,CASSLQKGTSGYEQYF,TRBD2,TRBJ2-7,TRBV4-2,many
TGCGCCAGCAGCCAAGGGACTAGCACCGGGGAGCTGTTTTTT,CASSQGTSTGELFF,TRBD2,TRBJ2-2,TRBV4-3,few
TGTGCCAGCAGTTTATTTGGGGGGTTGGACACTGAAGCTTTCTTT,CASSLFGGLDTEAFF,-,TRBJ1-1,TRBV28,-
TGTGCCACATCCTCTAGCGCGGGAGAGGCGAACACCGGGGAGCTGTTTTTT,CATSSSAGEANTGELFF,TRBD2,TRBJ2-2,TRBV7-3,few
TGCAGTGCTAGTTTAAACAGGGGGCTTTTGGTGAACACTGAAGCTTTCTTT,CSASLNRGLLVNTEAFF,TRBD1,TRBJ1-1,TRBV20-1,-
TGCAGTGCTCCCGCTAGCGGGAGGGCCTGGGTGGAGCAGTTCTTC,CSAPASGRAWVEQFF,TRBD2,TRBJ2-1,TRBV20-1,many
TGCAGTGCCGCGGACCGGACAGATACGCAGTATTTT,CSAADRTDTQYF,-,TRBJ2-3,TRBV20-1,few
TGTGCCAGCAGTTTCAGTAGCGGGGGGGTTAGTGCCTACAATGAGCAGTTCTTC,CASSFSSGGVSAYNEQFF,TRBD2,TRBJ2-1,TRBV27,-
TGTGCCAGCAGTTACTCGGTTTGGGCTAGCGGGAGGGCCTACTACAATGAGCAGTTCTTC,CASSYSVWASGRAYYNEQFF,TRBD2,TRBJ2-1,TRBV6-2/TRBV6-3,-
TGCGCCAGCAGCCAGGACCGAAACCTGTATTTT,CASSQDRNLYF,-,TRBJ2-3,TRBV4-3,-
TGTGCCAGCAGCGTGGGAGGGACTAGCGGAACCTACGAGCAGTACTTC,CASSVGGTSGTYEQYF,TRBD2,TRBJ2-7,TRBV9,many
TGTGCCCGAAAAGGGCCTCCGGGACTAGCGGTCTGGGAGCAGTACTTC,CARKGPPGLAVWEQYF,-,TRBJ2-7,TRBV21-1,many
TGCAGTGTCAAGAACCCCGGGACAGGGTTTGGCACCTTC,CSVKNPGTGFGTF,TRBD1,TRBJ1-2,TRBV20-1,few
TGTGCCAGCAGCTCGCAGGGTCTACGAGGCTACACCTTC,CASSSQGLRGYTF,-,TRBJ1-2,TRBV7-9,-
TGTGCCAGCAGTACCCAGGGGAGGATTTGGGATGAGCAGTTCTTC,CASSTQGRIWDEQFF,-,TRBJ2-1,TRBV6-2/TRBV6-3,few
TGCGCCAGCAGCCTATATTCTAGCGGGAGTCATGAGCAGTTCTTC,CASSLYSSGSHEQFF,TRBD2,TRBJ2-1,TRBV5-1,-
TGTGCCAGCAGCTCCCCGGCAGAGGCAGATACGCAGTATTTT,CASSSPAEADTQYF,-,TRBJ2-3,TRBV7-3,many
TGTGCCAGCAGCGTAGGGGTAGAGATAAACACCGGGGAGCTGTTTTTT,CASSVGVEINTGELFF,-,TRBJ2-2,TRBV9,few
TGTGCCAGCAGCCAGGAACAGGGTTCCTACGAGCAGTACTTC,CASSQEQGSYEQYF,-,TRBJ2-7,TRBV7-9,few
TGTGCAGGCTCCGCCCTCGGGACAGGGTTAAATGAGCAGTTCTTC,CAGSALGTGLNEQFF,TRBD1,TRBJ2-1,TRBV12-3/TRBV12-4,many